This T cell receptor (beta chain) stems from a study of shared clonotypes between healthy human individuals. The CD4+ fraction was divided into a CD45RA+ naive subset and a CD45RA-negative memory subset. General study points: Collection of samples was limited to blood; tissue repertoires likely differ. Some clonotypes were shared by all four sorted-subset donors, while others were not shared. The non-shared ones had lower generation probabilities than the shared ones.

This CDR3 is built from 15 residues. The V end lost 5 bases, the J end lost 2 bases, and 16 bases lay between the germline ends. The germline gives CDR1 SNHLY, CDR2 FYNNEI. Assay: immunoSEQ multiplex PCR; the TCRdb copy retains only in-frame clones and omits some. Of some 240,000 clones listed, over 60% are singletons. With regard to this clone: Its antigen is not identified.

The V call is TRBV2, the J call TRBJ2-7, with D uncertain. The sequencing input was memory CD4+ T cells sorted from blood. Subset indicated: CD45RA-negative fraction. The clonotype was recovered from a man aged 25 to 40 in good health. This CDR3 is CASSRFTDRAYEQYF. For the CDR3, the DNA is TGTGCCAGCAGTAGATTTACTGATAGAGCCTACGAGCAGTACTTC.